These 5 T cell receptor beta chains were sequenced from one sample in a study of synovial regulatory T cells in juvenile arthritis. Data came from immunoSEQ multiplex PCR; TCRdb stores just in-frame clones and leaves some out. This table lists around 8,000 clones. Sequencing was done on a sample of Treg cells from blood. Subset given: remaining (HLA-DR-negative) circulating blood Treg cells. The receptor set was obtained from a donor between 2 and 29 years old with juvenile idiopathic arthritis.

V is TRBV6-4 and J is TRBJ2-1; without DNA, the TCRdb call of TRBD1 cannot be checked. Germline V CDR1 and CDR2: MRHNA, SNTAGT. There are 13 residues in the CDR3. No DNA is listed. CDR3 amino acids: CASSRQPDNEQFF.

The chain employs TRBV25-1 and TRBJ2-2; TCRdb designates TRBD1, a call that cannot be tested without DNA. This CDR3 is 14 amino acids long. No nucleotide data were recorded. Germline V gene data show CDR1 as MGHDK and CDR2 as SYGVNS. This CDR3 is CASSVLGGTGELFF.

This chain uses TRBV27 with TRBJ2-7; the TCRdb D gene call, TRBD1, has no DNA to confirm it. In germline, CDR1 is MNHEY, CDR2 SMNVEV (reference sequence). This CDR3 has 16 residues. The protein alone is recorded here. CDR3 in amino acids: CASSLKWTGSSYEQYF.

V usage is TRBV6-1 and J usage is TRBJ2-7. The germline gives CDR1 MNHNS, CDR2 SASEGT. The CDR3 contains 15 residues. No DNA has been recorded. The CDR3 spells CASSESAALFYEQYF.

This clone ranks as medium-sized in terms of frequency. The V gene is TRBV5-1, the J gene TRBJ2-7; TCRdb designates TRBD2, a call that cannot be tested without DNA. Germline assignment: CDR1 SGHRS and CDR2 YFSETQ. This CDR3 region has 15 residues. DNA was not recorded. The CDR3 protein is CASSLASRGAYEQYF. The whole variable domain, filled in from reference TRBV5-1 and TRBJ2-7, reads KAGVTQTPRYLIKTRGQQVTLSCSPISGHRSVSWYQQTPGQGLQFLFEYFSETQRNKGNFPGRFSGRQFSNSRSEMNVSTLELGDSALYLCASSLASRGAYEQYFGPGTRLTVT.